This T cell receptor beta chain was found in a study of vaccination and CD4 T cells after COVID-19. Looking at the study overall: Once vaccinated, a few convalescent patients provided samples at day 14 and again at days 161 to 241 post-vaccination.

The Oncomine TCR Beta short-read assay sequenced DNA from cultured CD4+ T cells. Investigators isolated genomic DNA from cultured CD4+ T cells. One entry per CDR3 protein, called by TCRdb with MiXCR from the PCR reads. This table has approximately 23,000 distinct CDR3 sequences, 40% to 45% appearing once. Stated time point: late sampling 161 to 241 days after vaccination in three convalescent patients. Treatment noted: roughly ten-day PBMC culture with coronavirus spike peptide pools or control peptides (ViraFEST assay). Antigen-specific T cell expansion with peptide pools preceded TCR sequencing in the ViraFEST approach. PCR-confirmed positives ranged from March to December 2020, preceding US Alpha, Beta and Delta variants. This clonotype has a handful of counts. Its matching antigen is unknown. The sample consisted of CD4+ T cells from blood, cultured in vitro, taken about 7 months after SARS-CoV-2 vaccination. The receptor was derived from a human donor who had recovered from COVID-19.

The CDR3 protein is CASSARQGGVVYEQYF. The CDR3 DNA follows: TGTGCCAGCAGTGCCCGACAGGGAGGGGTGGTCTACGAGCAGTACTTC. The chain recombines TRBV6-1 with TRBJ2-7; D possibly matches TRBD1 or TRBD2 (7 bases each). The CDR3 contains 16 residues. Trimming removed 4 bases from V and 3 bases from J, with 19 bases in between. Germline CDR1 is MNHNS and CDR2 is SASEGT.